The 13 T cell receptor beta chains below all came from one sample that was sequenced in a study of chemoradiotherapy in HPV16-positive cancers. Sequenced by immunoSEQ multiplex PCR; TCRdb stores in-frame clones only, minus some. The sample records about 32,000 clones, around four fifths being singletons. Sequenced material: blood, taken from a patient who underwent chemoradiotherapy. Source of these receptors: a human donor with HPV-associated anogenital cancer.

The rearrangement uses TRBV9 and TRBJ1-2; D gene ambiguous. Germline V gene data show CDR1 as SGDLS and CDR2 as YYNGEE. Deletions cut 4 bases from V and 6 bases from J, with 22 bases between. CDR3 length: 16 residues. The CDR3 bases are TGTGCCAGCAGCCAAGACTCCAATACCCGGTGGAATGGCTACACCTTC. It codes for CASSQDSNTRWNGYTF. Complete variable domain (other parts from reference TRBV9 and TRBJ1-2): DSGVTQTPKHLITATGQRVTLRCSPRSGDLSVYWYQQSLDQGLQFLIQYYNGEERAKGNILERFSAQQFPDLHSELNLSSLELGDSALYFCASSQDSNTRWNGYTFGSGTRLTVV.

The chain joins TRBV5-8 to TRBJ1-1, with TRBD1 as a possible D gene (6 bases). This CDR3 has 14 residues. V was pared by 5 bases and J by 3 bases, with 14 bases between. The germline CDR1 and CDR2 sequences are SGHTS and YDEGEE. CDR3 coding DNA: TGTGCCAGCAGTTTACAGGGACTTTACACTGAAGCTTTCTTT. It codes for CASSLQGLYTEAFF.

This clone was counted once. This CDR3 is CASSTSLAGEDFYEQYF. The CDR3 DNA follows: TGTGCCAGCAGCACCAGCCTAGCGGGGGAAGACTTTTACGAGCAGTACTTC. V and J are TRBV5-6 and TRBJ2-7; 10 positions agree with TRBD2. The CDR3 contains 17 residues. From germline, CDR1 is SGHDT and CDR2 YYEEEE. V lost 4 bases to trimming and J lost 4 bases; unmatched junction nucleotides: 14.

This chain uses TRBV10-1 with TRBJ1-1; D is ambiguous. The germline V gene encodes CDR1 WNHNN and CDR2 SYGVQD (reference sequence). Trimming removed 6 bases at V and 1 base at J, with 9 bases between. The CDR3 spans 13 residues. Here the CDR3 reads CASRRDQNTEAFF. Here the CDR3 DNA reads TGCGCCAGCAGGCGCGACCAGAACACTGAAGCTTTCTTT.

J is TRBJ2-5 and V is TRBV7-9; 9 bases line up with TRBD1. The V segment lost 5 bases and the J segment 2 bases; nucleotides outside the gene matches: 9. The CDR3 runs 16 residues. CDR1 is SEHNR and CDR2 is FQNEAQ in the germline V gene (reference sequence). The CDR3 nucleotides read TGTGCCAGCAGCGGGTACAGGGGGCTGGATCAAGAGACCCAGTACTTC. As protein: CASSGYRGLDQETQYF.

The chain is built from TRBV4-2 and TRBJ2-2; 9 bases map to TRBD1. CDR3 length equals 17 residues. The junction had 5 bases not matched to a gene; V was cut back by 3 bases and J by 0 bases. The germline V gene has CDR1 LGHNA and CDR2 YNFKEQ. The CDR3 bases are TGTGCCAGCAGCCAGGCGACAGGGGGAGCGAACACCGGGGAGCTGTTTTTT. It specifies CASSQATGGANTGELFF.

This chain connects TRBV18 to TRBJ2-7, with TRBD1 as a possible D gene (6 bases). Germline V gene data show CDR1 as KGHSH and CDR2 as LQKENI. The CDR3 is made up of 12 amino acids. V was trimmed by 3 bases and J by 3 bases, leaving 6 bases between them. CDR3 in DNA: TGTGCCAGCTCACCGGACAGCTACGAGCAGTACTTC. It translates to CASSPDSYEQYF. Full variable domain (rest looked up from reference TRBV18 and TRBJ2-7): NAGVMQNPRHLVRRRGQEARLRCSPMKGHSHVYWYRQLPEEGLKFMVYLQKENIIDESGMPKERFSAEFPKEGPSILRIQQVVRGDSAAYFCASSPDSYEQYFGPGTRLTVT.

The chain joins TRBV5-1 to TRBJ2-3; D remains ambiguous. Trimming pared 0 bases from V and 1 base from J, leaving 9 bases between. In germline, CDR1 is SGHRS, CDR2 YFSETQ. This CDR3 spans 15 amino acids. The CDR3 loop reads CASSLGSPGTDTQYF. The CDR3 DNA is TGCGCCAGCAGCTTGGGGTCCCCAGGCACAGATACGCAGTATTTT.

The V and J genes are TRBV5-1 and TRBJ2-2, with 7 bases aligning to TRBD1. V trimming: 4 bases; J trimming: 7 bases; junction bases outside the gene matches: 10. Per the germline V gene, CDR1 is SGHRS and CDR2 is YFSETQ. The CDR3 runs 15 residues. The CDR3 DNA reads TGCGCCAGCAGCCTCATACAGGGGTTTAGCGGGGAGCTGTTTTTT. Its protein product is CASSLIQGFSGELFF.

The chain links TRBV5-4 to TRBJ2-1; D possibly corresponds to TRBD2 (7 bases). V lost 5 bases and J lost 9, with 21 bases in between. The CDR3 sequence is 15 residues long. Per germline, CDR1 SGHNT and CDR2 YYREEE (reference sequence). The DNA for the CDR3 is TGTGCCAGCAGGAAGGAGGGGGGGGGCCGAGGTGAGCAGTTCTTC. Translation gives CASRKEGGGRGEQFF.

The chain uses TRBV5-1 and TRBJ2-3, with 15 positions matching TRBD2. The germline CDR1 and CDR2 sequences are SGHRS and YFSETQ. J lost 4 bases, V lost 5 bases, and 2 bases had no gene match. The CDR3 sequence is 15 residues long. CDR3 in DNA: TGCGCCAGCAGTTGGACTAGCGGGGGGGCAGATACGCAGTATTTT. Its translation: CASSWTSGGADTQYF.

The chain recombines TRBV14 with TRBJ1-3, with D uncertain. The V gene's germline CDR1 is SGHDN and CDR2 FVKESK. Trimming shortened V by 3 bases and J by 3 bases, and 18 bases separated the two germline ends. The CDR3 is 17 residues long. CDR3 protein: CASSHRGGSSGGNTIYF. The CDR3 region has the DNA TGTGCCAGCAGCCACCGAGGAGGCTCCTCGGGTGGAAACACCATATATTTT.

V and J are TRBV11-2 and TRBJ2-2; D not certain. This CDR3 region has 12 residues. Germline CDR1 SGHAT, CDR2 FQNNGV. Trimming left V 0 bases short and J 6 bases short, with 2 bases between. CDR3 in amino acids: CASSLEAGELFF. The CDR3 DNA reads as TGTGCCAGCAGCTTAGAGGCCGGGGAGCTGTTTTTT. The variable domain in full, completed from reference TRBV11-2 and TRBJ2-2, reads EAGVAQSPRYKIIEKRQSVAFWCNPISGHATLYWYQQILGQGPKLLIQFQNNGVVDDSQLPKDRFSAERLKGVDSTLKIQPAKLEDSAVYLCASSLEAGELFFGEGSRLTVL.